This T cell receptor beta chain is from a study of breast tumors, draining lymph nodes, adjacent tissues. Regarding the study as a whole: Tumor T cell lymph node origin was a supported hypothesis, not proven. Luminal-like breast cancer showed significantly higher tumor–nontumor repertoire similarity than basal-like.

This clonotype was observed at least ten times. Its cognate antigen is unknown. V was shortened by 1 base and J by 2 bases, with 13 bases between the two germline ends. The germline V gene encodes CDR1 SEHNR and CDR2 FQNEAQ (reference sequence). This CDR3 spans 16 amino acids. TCRdb itself ran the multiplex PCR reads through MiXCR, one entry per CDR3 protein. In the table there are over 150,000 distinct CDR3 sequences, approximately 33% of which are singletons. Breast cancer patients provided tissue from their axillary draining lymph nodes. The material sequenced was axillary lymph node tissue. The TCR was taken from a female donor with breast cancer. Some clones in this sample may be carry-over from other donors' samples. The chain links TRBV7-9 to TRBJ2-3; D is possibly TRBD1 or TRBD2 (5 bases each). The CDR3 loop is CASSLGGVGLTDTQYF. The CDR3 DNA is TGTGCCAGCAGCTTAGGAGGGGTGGGGCTCACAGATACGCAGTATTTT.